Listed below are T cell receptor beta chains from one sample, sequenced in a study of CD8 T cells in ankylosing spondylitis. A single record per CDR3 protein comes from TCRdb applying MiXCR to the 5' RACE reads. This table holds about 140,000 distinct CDR3 sequences, just under 7.5% found once. The sample was blood, either unsorted or a sorted T cell fraction (not recorded which). Source of these receptors: a female donor with ankylosing spondylitis or in good health (not recorded which). CDR3s include the opening cysteine and the closing phenylalanine or tryptophan. Fields, in order: V gene, CDR3 length, CDR3 protein.

>TRBV29-1|15
CSVDREQARDATQYF
>TRBV20-1|15
CSANREAGSNQPQHF
>TRBV7-2|12
CASSTTGTEAFF
>TRBV7-2|14
CASSLVPNNYGYTF
>TRBV7-8|14
CASSLGRAGGELFF
>TRBV14|14
CASRKAGAGGEAFF
>TRBV9|15
CASSVTPRRDYGYTF
>TRBV30|13
CAWSVGATGELFF
>TRBV18|16
CASSPGTGRENQPQHF
>TRBV5-6|17
CASSLYGTPGITGELFF
>TRBV20-1|18
CSATRTSGASSSTDTQYF
>TRBV7-2|13
CASSLGGGPEAFF
>TRBV18|15
CASSPVGISSYEQYF
>TRBV12-3/TRBV12-4|15
CASTRSGGAQETQYF
>TRBV7-9|15
CASSTNDRAHREQYF
>TRBV5-5|17
CASSLVPLGLAKNIQYF
>TRBV20-1|13
CSALRQGSGGYTF
>TRBV28|15
CASSLFGGFSYEQYF
>TRBV9|17
CASSLSPHGVSQETQYF
>TRBV5-1|15
CASSLDGQRTYGYTF
>TRBV25-1|14
CASSVQKGIEKLFF
>TRBV19|14
CASSIERGSYEQYF
>TRBV12-3/TRBV12-4|14
CASSLARLAWEQYF
>TRBV24-1|16
CATSDSSGGLDNEQFF
>TRBV20-1|14
CSATRSGGPGEQFF
>TRBV7-9|15
CASSSAGSSNEKLFF
>TRBV20-1|13
CSARDKMNTEAFF
>TRBV12-3/TRBV12-4|15
CASSLGTGMSNEQFF
>TRBV19|15
CASSTSRSSGNTIYF
>TRBV28|13
CASSVVWGYEQYF
>TRBV6-1|13
CASSRGHSYEQYF
>TRBV11-1|18
CASSSRLAGGLREDTQYF
>TRBV2|16
CASSPRAFMANNEQFF
>TRBV7-2|13
CASSHRDGSPLHF
>TRBV5-1|13
CASSLEALYEQYF
>TRBV2|11
CASSGDTEAFF
>TRBV5-6|15
CASSLAGGADNEQFF
>TRBV20-1|15
CSARQTPDSNQPQHF
>TRBV20-1|13
CSATGLFGEKLFF
>TRBV24-1|15
CATSVSRRGNTEAFF
>TRBV15|16
CATSRDADRGYNEQFF
>TRBV5-1|15
CASSLVPQPNQPQHF
>TRBV12-3/TRBV12-4|16
CASSPGTSGGTYEQYF
>TRBV20-1|12
CSAIGPNRDQYF
>TRBV12-3/TRBV12-4|13
CASKEGAQETQYF
>TRBV5-1|15
CASSLDGSSYNEQFF